What follows are 30 T cell receptor beta chains derived from one specimen sequenced in a study of blood T cell repertoires in COVID-19. Profiled with immunoSEQ multiplex PCR; TCRdb holds only in-frame clones, not every one. The repertoire holds 210,000 or so clones, with less than 90% as singletons. Sequenced sample: peripheral blood. These receptor sequences come from a man in his forties with active or convalescent COVID-19.

The chain uses TRBV2 and TRBJ1-6; the D gene is possibly TRBD1 (5 bases). This CDR3 has 14 residues. Germline loops: CDR1 SNHLY, CDR2 FYNNEI. V gave up 5 bases and J gave up 10 bases, with 15 bases separating them. The CDR3 bases are TGTGCCAGCAGTTTTCAGGGTGTGAAGTCACCCCTCCACTTT. Translation gives CASSFQGVKSPLHF.

The chain's CDR3 is CASSLEYPSRGRQETQYF. The DNA for the CDR3 is TGCGCCAGCAGCTTGGAATATCCTTCCCGGGGTAGGCAAGAGACCCAGTACTTC. The J gene is TRBJ2-5, the V gene TRBV5-1; a weak D match, TRBD2 (5 bases). There are 18 residues in the CDR3. V was cut by 0 bases and J by 2 bases, with 20 bases left in between. The germline gives CDR1 SGHRS, CDR2 YFSETQ.

This sequence joins TRBV20-1 and TRBJ2-1; 9 bases map to TRBD2. Trimming cost V 3 bases and J 6 bases; bases outside gene matches: 12. The CDR3 loop spans 16 amino acids. The V gene's germline CDR1 is DFQATT and CDR2 SNEGSKA (reference sequence). The CDR3 loop reads CSASRLAGAQGNEQFF. In DNA form, the CDR3 reads TGCAGTGCTAGTAGATTAGCGGGGGCCCAGGGCAATGAGCAGTTCTTC.

The chain employs TRBV28 and TRBJ2-2, with D possibly TRBD1 on 6 matching bases. CDR3 length: 14 residues. Germline lookup yields CDR1 MDHEN and CDR2 SYDVKM. The V and J ends lost 6 bases and 5 bases respectively, with 13 bases between them. The chain's CDR3 is CASSSSQGTGELFF. DNA for the CDR3: TGTGCCAGCAGCTCCTCACAGGGTACCGGGGAGCTGTTTTTT.

A note on this clone: Other DNA sequences in the sample encode the same CDR3. The rearrangement joins TRBV27 to TRBJ1-1; the D is unclear. Germline CDR1 reads MNHEY; CDR2 reads SMNVEV (reference sequence). This CDR3 has 13 amino acids. V was clipped by 2 bases and J by 1 base, with 5 bases between them. The CDR3 loop reads CASSLRENTEAFF. CDR3 bases: TGTGCCAGCAGTTTACGCGAGAACACTGAAGCTTTCTTT.

This chain links TRBV12-3 or TRBV12-4 with TRBJ2-7; D possibly corresponds to TRBD1 (6 bases). CDR3 length equals 13 residues. V lost 6 bases, J lost 2 bases, and 11 bases lay in between. CDR3 sequence: CASSPDSTYEQYF. The DNA for the CDR3 is TGTGCCAGCAGCCCGGACAGTACCTACGAGCAGTACTTC.

This chain joins TRBV5-4 and TRBJ2-3; 7 bases fit TRBD2. This CDR3 has 15 residues. Per the germline V gene, CDR1 is SGHNT and CDR2 is YYREEE (reference sequence). With 4 bases clipped from V and 4 bases from J, the junction kept 9 bases outside the gene matches. As DNA, the CDR3 is TGTGCCAGCAGCATCCTAGCGGTTACCCCAGATACGCAGTATTTT. Amino acid sequence: CASSILAVTPDTQYF.

The rearrangement joins TRBV9 to TRBJ2-7; 8 bases agree with TRBD1. CDR1 and CDR2 (germline): SGDLS, YYNGEE. This CDR3 has 15 residues. V was clipped by 4 bases and J by 5 bases; unmatched bases: 11. DNA of the CDR3: TGTGCCAGCAGCCTCCGCCCAGGGGGCCCCCACGAGCAGTACTTC. This sequence encodes CASSLRPGGPHEQYF.

V usage is TRBV11-1 and J usage is TRBJ1-1; 7 nucleotides agree with TRBD1. After removal of 0 bases from V and 3 bases from J, the junction contained 4 bases not matched to a gene. CDR3 size: 15 residues. Germline CDR1 reads SGHAT; CDR2 reads FQDESV (reference sequence). CDR3 nucleotide sequence: TGTGCCAGCAGCTTAGCGACAGGGTTCGACACTGAAGCTTTCTTT. It yields the protein CASSLATGFDTEAFF.

This clone came up a few times. The V gene is TRBV10-3, the J gene TRBJ1-5; D unresolved. V lost 3 bases, J lost 11 bases, and 14 bases lay in between. Germline CDR1 reads ENHRY; CDR2 reads SYGVKD. The CDR3 runs 13 residues. This CDR3 reads CAISDTHTLAQHF. The CDR3 DNA sequence: TGTGCCATCAGTGATACACATACCCTGGCCCAGCATTTT.

V usage is TRBV6-1 and J usage is TRBJ1-1; D is possibly TRBD1 (6 bases). The germline V gene encodes CDR1 MNHNS and CDR2 SASEGT. The CDR3 is made up of 15 amino acids. V was shortened by 2 bases and J by 0 bases, with 10 bases between the two germline ends. CDR3 amino acids: CASSEHWTVNTEAFF. CDR3 nucleotide sequence: TGTGCCAGCAGTGAACACTGGACAGTGAACACTGAAGCTTTCTTT.

The chain has TRBV13 and TRBJ1-1; weak D call: TRBD1 (6 bases). V gave up 5 bases and J gave up 1 base, with 17 bases separating them. Germline loops: CDR1 PRHDT, CDR2 FYEKMQ (reference sequence). The CDR3 is 16 residues long. The CDR3 spells CASSERLGTQNTEAFF. CDR3 DNA sequence: TGTGCCAGCAGCGAGAGACTCGGGACACAGAACACTGAAGCTTTCTTT. Together with reference TRBV13 and TRBJ1-1, the CDR3 gives the full variable domain: AAGVIQSPRHLIKEKRETATLKCYPIPRHDTVYWYQQGPGQDPQFLISFYEKMQSDKGSIPDRFSAQQFSDYHSELNMSSLELGDSALYFCASSERLGTQNTEAFFGQGTRLTVV.

The chain has TRBV27 and TRBJ2-7; 7 bases are a match to TRBD2. Unmatched junction bases numbered 6, after V lost 2 bases and J lost 5 bases. Germline assignment: CDR1 MNHEY and CDR2 SMNVEV (reference sequence). The CDR3 contains 14 residues. The CDR3 DNA sequence: TGTGCCAGCAGTTTAATGGCGGGAGTGGACGAGCAGTACTTC. Residues: CASSLMAGVDEQYF.

V and J are TRBV28 and TRBJ1-5; D remains ambiguous. From germline, CDR1 is MDHEN and CDR2 SYDVKM. V lost 7 bases, J lost 0 bases, and 16 bases lay in between. The CDR3 extends over 16 amino acids. As DNA, the CDR3 is TGTGCCAGCAACCGATATCCGCGTAATAGCAATCAGCCCCAGCATTTT. Its protein is CASNRYPRNSNQPQHF.

The chain uses TRBV19 and TRBJ2-5; 7 positions match TRBD1. CDR3 size: 13 residues. CDR1 and CDR2 from the germline V gene are LNHDA and SQIVND (reference sequence). Germline trimming cut 5 bases from V and 6 bases from J; bases unmatched to any gene: 6. CDR3 DNA sequence: TGTGCCAGTAGTGAGACAGGGTGGAAGACCCAGTACTTC. This encodes CASSETGWKTQYF.

The gene calls are TRBV6-2 or TRBV6-3 and TRBJ2-3, with 9 bases fitting TRBD1. Trimming removed 4 bases from V and 3 bases from J; junction bases left unmatched: 20. The germline V gene encodes CDR1 MNHEY and CDR2 SVGEGT. This CDR3 contains 20 residues. CDR3 in amino acids: CASSFWGLGRTGDSTDTQYF. The CDR3 nucleotides are TGTGCCAGCAGTTTCTGGGGCCTCGGAAGGACAGGGGATAGTACAGATACGCAGTATTTT.

CDR3 nucleotide sequence: TGTGCCAGTAGTATCGCGGGGGTTGAAAAACTGTTTTTT. Translating it yields CASSIAGVEKLFF. The chain combines TRBV19 with TRBJ1-4; TRBD1 is a possible D gene (5 bases). The CDR3 covers 13 residues. V dropped 3 bases and J dropped 7 bases, with 9 bases sitting between them. The germline gives CDR1 LNHDA, CDR2 SQIVND (reference sequence).

V gene TRBV30 combines with J gene TRBJ2-6; D ambiguous. V lost 4 bases, J lost 2 bases, and 9 bases lay in between. Germline V gene data show CDR1 as GTSNPN and CDR2 as SVGIG (reference sequence). CDR3 length equals 14 residues. The CDR3 nucleotides are TGTGCCTGGAAGTGGCAAGCTGGGGCCAACGTCCTGACTTTC. Amino acid sequence: CAWKWQAGANVLTF.

This clone was detected once. V and J are TRBV19 and TRBJ1-2; D ambiguous. This CDR3 contains 11 residues. The germline V gene encodes CDR1 LNHDA and CDR2 SQIVND (reference sequence). The V end was cut by 5 bases, the J end by 6 bases, with 7 bases between. For the CDR3, the DNA is TGTGCCAGTAGTTCCGGGAATGGCTACACCTTC. Translating it yields CASSSGNGYTF.

This clone came up a few times. This rearrangement joins TRBV27 to TRBJ1-1; 8 nucleotides match TRBD1. This CDR3 spans 15 amino acids. V was clipped by 5 bases and J by 6 bases; unmatched bases: 11. Germline CDR1 and CDR2: MNHEY and SMNVEV (reference sequence). CDR3 nucleotide sequence: TGTGCCAGCAGTCCTCGGACAGGGTGGGTTCCTGAAGCTTTCTTT. Protein: CASSPRTGWVPEAFF.

The rearrangement uses TRBV6-5 and TRBJ1-1, with TRBD1 identical over 9 bases. From germline, CDR1 is MNHEY and CDR2 SVGAGI. CDR3 length: 16 amino acids. Losses at the gene ends were 4 bases for V and 1 base for J; bases not matched to a gene: 7. This CDR3 reads CASSSNRGPGNTEAFF. For the CDR3, the DNA is TGTGCCAGCAGTTCCAACAGGGGGCCAGGGAACACTGAAGCTTTCTTT.

The chain carries TRBV12-3 or TRBV12-4 and TRBJ1-1; D gene uncertain. There are 13 residues in the CDR3. V gave up 5 bases and J gave up 1 base, with 8 bases separating them. The CDR3, as DNA: TGTGCCAGCAGTCTGCGTGGGAACACTGAAGCTTTCTTT. As protein: CASSLRGNTEAFF.

The gene calls are TRBV6-6 and TRBJ1-3; D unclear. V was shortened by 0 bases and J by 8 bases, with 11 bases between the two germline ends. The CDR3 has 14 residues. Germline V gene data show CDR1 as MNHNY and CDR2 as SVGAGI (reference sequence). DNA of the CDR3: TGTGCCAGCAGTTACTCCGAGACTGCGGACACCATATATTTT. It encodes CASSYSETADTIYF.

The chain recombines TRBV27 with TRBJ1-1; TRBD1 agrees at 8 bases. This CDR3 region has 16 residues. Germline CDR1 MNHEY, CDR2 SMNVEV (reference sequence). Trimming at V came to 6 bases and at J to 1 base, leaving 10 bases not matched to a gene. CDR3 protein: CASRTGTGAPNTEAFF. DNA for the CDR3: TGTGCCAGCAGGACCGGGACAGGTGCCCCGAACACTGAAGCTTTCTTT.

The chain uses TRBV9 and TRBJ2-5; weak D call: TRBD1 (6 bases). V lost 0 bases and J lost 1, with 16 bases in between. CDR3 length: 17 residues. The germline V gene encodes CDR1 SGDLS and CDR2 YYNGEE. The CDR3: CASSVGGPGPFQETQYF. CDR3 bases: TGTGCCAGCAGCGTAGGGGGGCCAGGGCCCTTCCAAGAGACCCAGTACTTC.

This clone was seen more than once but under ten times. This chain connects TRBV15 to TRBJ2-7, with D hard to call. CDR3 length: 12 residues. Trimming took 1 base from V and 6 from J, leaving 7 bases between them. Germline CDR1 is LNHNV and CDR2 is YYDKDF (reference sequence). Here the CDR3 reads CATSRGVSEQYF. Here the CDR3 DNA reads TGTGCCACCAGCAGAGGTGTGAGCGAGCAGTACTTC.

V usage is TRBV7-6 and J usage is TRBJ1-1; D is undetermined. The CDR3 contains 16 residues. Trimming stripped 6 bases from V and 0 bases from J, with 17 bases between. Germline-derived CDR1 and CDR2 are SGHVS and FNYEAQ. The CDR3 here is CASRSMGEQLNTEAFF. The DNA for the CDR3 is TGTGCCAGCAGATCGATGGGAGAACAGTTGAACACTGAAGCTTTCTTT.

V gene TRBV5-1 combines with J gene TRBJ2-5, with 7 bases that match TRBD1. From germline, CDR1 is SGHRS and CDR2 YFSETQ. CDR3 length: 15 amino acids. The ends lost 4 bases at V and 2 bases at J; junction bases unmatched: 8. This chain's CDR3 is CASSRSGQAQETQYF. DNA for the CDR3: TGCGCCAGCAGCCGCTCCGGACAGGCGCAAGAGACCCAGTACTTC.

In this sample, this clone turned up a few times. The chain combines TRBV28 with TRBJ1-5, with D uncertain. Trimming took off 5 bases at V and 3 bases at J, with 5 bases between the two ends. The CDR3 is made up of 12 amino acids. Germline CDR1 reads MDHEN; CDR2 reads SYDVKM. CDR3 sequence: CASSTLNQPQHF. CDR3 DNA sequence: TGTGCCAGCAGTACTCTCAATCAGCCCCAGCATTTT.

The CDR3 DNA reads TGTGCCAGCAGAGCCGGGACAGTGTACGAGCAGTACTTC. Protein sequence: CASRAGTVYEQYF. The chain couples TRBV28 to TRBJ2-7; 7 nucleotides match TRBD1. V lost 6 bases to trimming and J lost 4 bases; unmatched junction nucleotides: 6. The CDR3 extends over 13 amino acids. From germline, CDR1 is MDHEN and CDR2 SYDVKM. The variable domain in full, completed from reference TRBV28 and TRBJ2-7, reads DVKVTQSSRYLVKRTGEKVFLECVQDMDHENMFWYRQDPGLGLRLIYFSYDVKMKEKGDIPEGYSVSREKKERFSLILESASTNQTSMYLCASRAGTVYEQYFGPGTRLTVT.